Detailed here is one T cell receptor beta chain. What it binds is unknown. These data come from a study of Ad26.COV2.S vaccination and SARS-CoV-2 variants. On the study more broadly: Donor got 5x10^10 or 1x10^11 viral particles of Ad26.COV2.S. Study results and caveats: Vaccinees and placebo recipients showed similar non-spike TCR breadth. Measures of TCR breadth and depth may have fallen short of total T cell responses.

Regarding treatment: approximately 18 received Ad26.COV2.S at low or high dose, single or two shots; roughly five received placebo; per-sample allocation not given. At day 63 after the first vaccine or placebo injection, samples were drawn. This vaccine is an Ad26 vector that expresses the Wuhan-strain SARS-CoV-2 spike. V was trimmed by 0 bases and J by 8 bases, leaving 16 bases between them. The CDR3 has 15 residues. Germline CDR1 is KGHSH and CDR2 is LQKENI. The data were produced by immunoSEQ multiplex PCR, yet TCRdb's version contains in-frame clones alone and is incomplete. There are some 410,000 clones in the sample; roughly 90% occur only once, and approximately 1.6% lies in the top ten.

This TCR was recovered from a person aged 18-65 years who received the Ad26.COV2.S COVID-19 vaccine or a placebo. The input for sequencing was peripheral blood, taken in a trial of Ad26.COV2.S vaccine versus placebo. The chain couples TRBV18 to TRBJ1-1; D perhaps matches TRBD1 (5 bases). CDR3 in amino acids: CASSPPILWGKEAFF. CDR3 bases: TGTGCCAGCTCACCACCTATCCTATGGGGGAAGGAAGCTTTCTTT.